Included here is one T cell receptor (beta chain) sequence, with context. The antigen is not known. Germline V gene data show CDR1 as LNHNV and CDR2 as YYDKDF (reference sequence). The CDR3 extends over 14 amino acids. Trimming took 5 bases from V and 2 from J; bases not matched to a gene: 4. Vbeta (60) and Jbeta (13) primers were used in the PCR. In the study's own analysis: Approximately 11 million of the 60 million to 90 million unique TCR beta chains counted in a later analysis were shared. The method was immunoSEQ multiplex PCR; TCRdb's version includes in-frame clones alone and lacks a portion of them. V and J calls and clone size follow that table, whereas D and trimming were derived from the DNA. The sample consists of 100,000 to 150,000 clones, 80% of them appearing once. The data were obtained in a study of cytomegalovirus exposure and HLA in healthy donors. Study-level results: It was in a later analysis that TCR association rates were seen to vary by HLA locus, highest for DRB1 and lowest for HLA-C.

This receptor was identified in a woman between 35 and 50 years old in good health and CMV-seronegative. The specimen sequenced was PBMCs. J is TRBJ2-3 and V is TRBV15; the match to TRBD2 covers 7 bases. This chain's CDR3 is CATSRDYYTDTQYF. CDR3 bases: TGTGCCACCAGCCGGGACTACTACACAGATACGCAGTATTTT.